This T cell receptor beta chain was observed in a study of blood T cell repertoires in COVID-19. Study as a whole: Acute and convalescent COVID-19 specimens originated in the United States, Italy and Spain. The analysed material was cDNA or gDNA that came from T cells, B-cell-depleted T cells, or PBMCs.

In the original processing: Amplification with reference gene primers provided the estimates of nucleated cell counts. The assay was immunoSEQ multiplex PCR, and TCRdb's table has in-frame clones only and misses some. V and J calls and clone size follow that table, whereas D and trimming were derived from the DNA. The table records approximately 250,000 clones, approximately 87% of them present only once. CDR1 and CDR2 (germline): LGHNT, FRNRAP. The V and J ends lost 6 bases and 5 bases, in that order; junction bases with no gene match: 6. This CDR3 has 15 residues. This TCR was sampled from a man in his sixties who had recovered from COVID-19. The chain uses TRBV12-5 and TRBJ2-1; 11 bases map to TRBD2. Material for sequencing was peripheral blood. The CDR3 nucleotides read TGTGCTAGTGGCTTAGCGGGGGGGCCGGACAATGAGCAGTTCTTC. It is translated as CASGLAGGPDNEQFF.